This TCR beta chain derives from a study of T cell repertoires in cytomegalovirus infection. Study overall: CMV epitopes used comprised recently identified HLA-C-restricted ones and well-studied HLA-B-restricted ones. Matching HLA type, along with CMV infection, was indicated by public TCR beta signatures.

Turning to this clonotype: Its antigen is still unknown.

Study-wide points: The ex vivo response was dominated by HLA-C-restricted CMV-specific TCR beta clonotypes.

A single record per CDR3 protein comes from TCRdb applying MiXCR to the reads. The repertoire holds 650,000 to 900,000 distinct CDR3 sequences, with 25% to 30% as singletons. The germline gives CDR1 LGHDT, CDR2 YNNKEL (reference sequence). V shed 1 base, J shed 5 bases, and the junction held 12 bases outside the gene matches. CDR3 length equals 18 residues. Sequenced material: cultured CD8+ T cells from PBMCs, taken from culture after CMV antigen stimulation. V usage is TRBV3-1 and J usage is TRBJ2-2; TRBD2 matches 8 bases. This sequence was found in a human donor in good health (CMV status not recorded). Some clones in this sample may be carry-over from other donors' samples. CDR3 protein: CASSQVGSGGSETGELFF. The CDR3 DNA is TGTGCCAGCAGCCAAGTAGGCAGCGGGGGATCGGAGACCGGGGAGCTGTTTTTT.